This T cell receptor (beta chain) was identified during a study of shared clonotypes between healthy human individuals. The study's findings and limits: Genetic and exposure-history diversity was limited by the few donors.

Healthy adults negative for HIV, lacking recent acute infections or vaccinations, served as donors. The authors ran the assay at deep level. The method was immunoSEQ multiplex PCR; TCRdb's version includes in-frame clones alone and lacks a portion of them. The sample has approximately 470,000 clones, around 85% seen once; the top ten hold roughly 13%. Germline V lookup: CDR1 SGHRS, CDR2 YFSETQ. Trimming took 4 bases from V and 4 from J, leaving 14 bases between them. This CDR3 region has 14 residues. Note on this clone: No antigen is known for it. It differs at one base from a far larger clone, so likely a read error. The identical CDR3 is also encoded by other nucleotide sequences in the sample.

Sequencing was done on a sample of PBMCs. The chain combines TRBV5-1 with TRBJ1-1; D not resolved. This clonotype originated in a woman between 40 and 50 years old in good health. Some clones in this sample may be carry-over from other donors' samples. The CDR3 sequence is CASSPRVEGTEAFF. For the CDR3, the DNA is TGCGCCAGCAGCCCGAGGGTGGAGGGCACTGAAGCTTTCTTT.